The table lists the clone carrying this T cell receptor beta chain with a few counts. Its antigen is undetermined. The sample comes from a study of molecular identifiers for immune sequencing clone quantification. Overall study results and limits: Clonotypes surpassing 20 RNA copies contained over 97% of effector molecules, versus under 1% in naive cells. Jurkat TCR RNA spiked in from one cell reportedly remained identifiable amid approximately 1 million naive cells.

Looked up from germline, CDR1 is SGDLS and CDR2 is YYNGEE. This CDR3 has 16 amino acids. Between the trimmed V and J ends, which lost 0 bases and 0 bases, there was a span of 13 bases. For bulk TCR libraries, previously described methods and listed TCR primers were used. From the PCR reads, TCRdb called clonotypes with MiXCR, one entry per CDR3 protein. The sample has about 330,000 distinct CDR3 sequences, about 23% seen once. Based on a CD8+CD4-CCR7+CD45RA+ profile, naive CD8 T cells were sorted. This receptor was identified in a human donor in good health. Some libraries in this study had Jurkat cell RNA spiked in. Sequencing input: naive CD8+ T cells from blood, with Jurkat cell RNA spiked in. Subset defined: FACS-sorted CD8+CD4-CCR7+CD45RA+ naive T cells. The gene calls are TRBV9 and TRBJ2-7; D unresolved. CDR3 coding DNA: TGTGCCAGCAGCGTAGGTCCCGGGCAGAGCTCCTACGAGCAGTACTTC. Amino acid sequence: CASSVGPGQSSYEQYF.